The T cell receptor (beta chain) under discussion was sequenced for a study of blood T cell repertoires in COVID-19. Turning to the study itself: The United States, Italy and Spain provided the acute and convalescent COVID-19 samples. T cells, B-cell-depleted T cells, or PBMCs supplied cDNA or gDNA.

Source study methods: Nucleated cell counts were estimated from reference gene primer amplification. Libraries were prepared by immunoSEQ multiplex PCR; TCRdb keeps only in-frame clonotypes and omits some of them. That table furnishes V, J and clone size, whereas the DNA furnished D and trimming. The data hold 250,000 to 350,000 clones, with 75% to 90% observed a single time. This clone turned up a few times. The ends were cut back, 2 bases at V and 0 bases at J, with 17 bases in the middle. The length of the CDR3 is 18 residues. Per the germline V gene, CDR1 is MDHEN and CDR2 is SYDVKM. V and J are TRBV28 and TRBJ2-1, with D possibly being TRBD2 (5 bases). The source material was peripheral blood. The TCR originated in a woman in her sixties with acute or convalescent COVID-19. Written as DNA, the CDR3 is TGTGCCAGCAGTTTAGGCCGCCGACTGGGGAGCTCCTACAATGAGCAGTTCTTC. Translation gives CASSLGRRLGSSYNEQFF.